A selection of T cell receptor beta chains follows, all from one sample in a study of blood T cell repertoires in COVID-19. TCRdb's table, derived via immunoSEQ multiplex PCR, lists solely in-frame clones and lacks some. The table lists 100,000 to 150,000 clones, around nine tenths of them singletons. The sequencing sample was made of peripheral blood. Receptor source: a man aged 55 to 69 with COVID-19, enrolled during active disease. Each CDR3 is given with its conserved first and last residue. The D gene is left open where the match is weak. Clone size is not always given. Where it is, it says once, few, many or a class for expanded clones.

d_call,clone_size,j_call,v_call,cdr3_aa,cdr3_nt
TRBD1,-,TRBJ1-6,TRBV6-5,CASSLRDRVESPLHF,TGTGCCAGCAGCCTCCGGGACAGGGTTGAATCACCCCTCCACTTT
-,-,TRBJ2-1,TRBV9,CASSTKTAGNEQFF,TGTGCCAGCAGCACCAAGACTGCCGGCAATGAGCAGTTCTTC
TRBD1,-,TRBJ2-7,TRBV4-2,CASSRGTGDSYEQYF,TGTGCCAGCAGCCGCGGGACAGGGGATTCCTACGAGCAGTACTTC
-,-,TRBJ2-2,TRBV7-9,CASSYVGGHGELFF,TGTGCCAGCAGCTATGTTGGGGGCCACGGGGAGCTGTTTTTT
-,-,TRBJ1-1,TRBV5-1,CASSLNTEAFF,TGCGCCAGCAGCCTTAACACTGAAGCTTTCTTT
-,once,TRBJ2-3,TRBV9,CASSPLGGISDTQYF,TGTGCCAGCAGCCCTCTCGGCGGGATATCGGATACGCAGTATTTT
-,-,TRBJ2-3,TRBV30,CAWSVLVAEDPDTQYF,TGTGCCTGGAGTGTACTCGTCGCGGAGGACCCAGATACGCAGTATTTT
TRBD2,-,TRBJ2-1,TRBV4-1,CASSQVVSAGGLNEQFF,TGCGCCAGCAGCCAAGTCGTCAGCGCGGGAGGCCTTAATGAGCAGTTCTTC
-,once,TRBJ2-2,TRBV25-1,CASSEYGRNTGELFF,TGTGCCAGCAGTGAATACGGGAGGAACACCGGGGAGCTGTTTTTT
-,-,TRBJ2-3,TRBV10-1,CATLDGVTDTQYF,TGCGCCACTTTGGACGGGGTTACAGATACGCAGTATTTT
-,-,TRBJ2-3,TRBV24-1,CATSVYGEDTQYF,TGTGCCACCAGTGTTTACGGGGAAGATACGCAGTATTTT
TRBD1,-,TRBJ2-7,TRBV24-1,CATSDSRQGIYEQYF,TGTGCCACCAGTGATTCAAGACAGGGAATCTACGAGCAGTACTTC
TRBD1,-,TRBJ2-3,TRBV10-3,CAISGTGRTDTQYF,TGTGCCATCAGCGGGACAGGGCGGACAGATACGCAGTATTTT
-,-,TRBJ1-2,TRBV7-9,CASSLLIFGPEDGYTF,TGTGCCAGCAGCTTACTGATATTTGGCCCAGAAGATGGCTACACCTTC
-,-,TRBJ2-3,TRBV5-1,CASSADIPSTDTQYF,TGCGCCAGCAGCGCGGACATCCCTAGCACAGATACGCAGTATTTT
TRBD2,-,TRBJ2-1,TRBV5-1,CASAVLAGAYNEQFF,TGCGCCAGCGCGGTACTAGCGGGAGCCTACAATGAGCAGTTCTTC
-,-,TRBJ1-2,TRBV4-1,CASSQGAPRIYGYTF,TGCGCCAGCAGCCAAGGAGCCCCCCGCATCTATGGCTACACCTTC
TRBD2,-,TRBJ2-7,TRBV5-6,CASSSWSGSLEQYF,TGTGCCAGCAGCTCCTGGAGCGGGAGTTTGGAGCAGTACTTC
-,-,TRBJ2-1,TRBV29-1,CSVSFYNEQFF,TGCAGCGTTTCTTTCTACAATGAGCAGTTCTTC
TRBD1,-,TRBJ2-2,TRBV18,CASSRGTGTTGELFF,TGTGCCAGCTCGCGTGGGACAGGAACGACCGGGGAGCTGTTTTTT
-,few,TRBJ1-1,TRBV12-3/TRBV12-4,CASSFGLGTFAFF,TGTGCCAGCAGTTTTGGCTTGGGGACATTTGCTTTCTTT